The rows below give T cell receptor beta chains drawn from one sample of a study of blood T cell repertoires in COVID-19. Clones were read by immunoSEQ multiplex PCR, and TCRdb kept only the in-frame ones, dropping some. Found here are 200,000 to 250,000 clones, approximately 84% of them singletons; the top ten hold over 14%. Sequenced: PBMCs or T cells enriched from blood (not recorded which). The source of these receptors is a man between 35 and 55 years old who had recovered from COVID-19. Each CDR3 is given with its conserved first and last residue. Each record gives: clone size, D gene, V gene, J gene, CDR3 protein, CDR3 DNA. The D gene is left open where the match is weak. The size of a clone is reported for some rows only, either as once, few or many, or as a class for expanded clones.

abundance: .; d_gene: TRBD1; v_gene: TRBV6-4; j_gene: TRBJ2-3; CDR3aa: CASARDRVDTQYF; CDR3nt: TGTGCCAGCGCCCGGGACAGGGTAGATACGCAGTATTTT
abundance: .; d_gene: .; v_gene: TRBV18; j_gene: TRBJ1-1; CDR3aa: CASSGPGRTEAFF; CDR3nt: TGTGCCAGCTCGGGGCCTGGGAGGACTGAAGCTTTCTTT
abundance: .; d_gene: .; v_gene: TRBV7-8; j_gene: TRBJ2-5; CDR3aa: CASSLGSSRLETQYF; CDR3nt: TGTGCCAGCAGCTTGGGCTCTAGCCGGCTAGAGACCCAGTACTTC
abundance: .; d_gene: TRBD1; v_gene: TRBV19; j_gene: TRBJ2-2; CDR3aa: CAVGGQGNTGELFF; CDR3nt: TGTGCCGTAGGGGGACAGGGGAACACCGGGGAGCTGTTTTTT
abundance: .; d_gene: TRBD1; v_gene: TRBV6-5; j_gene: TRBJ1-1; CDR3aa: CASSPTGALNTEAFF; CDR3nt: TGTGCCAGCAGCCCGACAGGGGCCCTGAACACTGAAGCTTTCTTT
abundance: .; d_gene: TRBD1; v_gene: TRBV7-6; j_gene: TRBJ2-7; CDR3aa: CASSLAIGQGANEQYF; CDR3nt: TGTGCCAGCAGCTTAGCCATCGGACAGGGGGCCAACGAGCAGTACTTC
abundance: .; d_gene: .; v_gene: TRBV5-1; j_gene: TRBJ2-3; CDR3aa: CASSLGGGKTDTQYF; CDR3nt: TGCGCCAGCAGCTTGGGAGGGGGAAAAACAGATACGCAGTATTTT
abundance: .; d_gene: .; v_gene: TRBV3-1/TRBV3-2; j_gene: TRBJ2-7; CDR3aa: CASSQARVSYEQYF; CDR3nt: TGTGCCAGCAGCCAAGCGAGAGTTTCCTACGAGCAGTACTTC
abundance: .; d_gene: TRBD1; v_gene: TRBV13; j_gene: TRBJ1-2; CDR3aa: CASSTRDRGPDYGYTF; CDR3nt: TGTGCCAGCAGCACTAGGGACAGGGGGCCGGACTATGGCTACACCTTC
abundance: .; d_gene: .; v_gene: TRBV7-9; j_gene: TRBJ1-1; CDR3aa: CASSPLRTARNTEAFF; CDR3nt: TGTGCCAGCAGCCCGTTGCGGACAGCGAGGAACACTGAAGCTTTCTTT
abundance: few; d_gene: TRBD2; v_gene: TRBV29-1; j_gene: TRBJ2-2; CDR3aa: CSVGGRAVGELFF; CDR3nt: TGCAGCGTTGGCGGGAGGGCCGTCGGGGAGCTGTTTTTT
abundance: few; d_gene: TRBD1; v_gene: TRBV18; j_gene: TRBJ1-2; CDR3aa: CASSRDRGGGYTF; CDR3nt: TGTGCCAGCTCCCGCGACAGGGGAGGTGGCTACACCTTC
abundance: .; d_gene: TRBD1; v_gene: TRBV3-1/TRBV3-2; j_gene: TRBJ1-2; CDR3aa: CASSQVGPGGNYGYTF; CDR3nt: TGTGCCAGCAGCCAAGTTGGGCCAGGGGGCAACTATGGCTACACCTTC
abundance: .; d_gene: .; v_gene: TRBV5-6; j_gene: TRBJ2-1; CDR3aa: CASRRQGIDEQFF; CDR3nt: TGTGCCAGCCGTAGGCAGGGCATCGATGAGCAGTTCTTC
abundance: .; d_gene: TRBD2; v_gene: TRBV7-8; j_gene: TRBJ2-1; CDR3aa: CASRETSGIYNEQFF; CDR3nt: TGTGCCAGCAGGGAGACTAGCGGGATTTACAATGAGCAGTTCTTC
abundance: .; d_gene: .; v_gene: TRBV19; j_gene: TRBJ1-1; CDR3aa: CASGRYTEAFF; CDR3nt: TGTGCCAGTGGGAGATACACTGAAGCTTTCTTT
abundance: once; d_gene: TRBD2; v_gene: TRBV29-1; j_gene: TRBJ2-5; CDR3aa: CSALWGTKETQYF; CDR3nt: TGCAGCGCCCTCTGGGGGACTAAAGAGACCCAGTACTTC
abundance: .; d_gene: TRBD2; v_gene: TRBV2; j_gene: TRBJ2-3; CDR3aa: CASSARTSGRSDTQYF; CDR3nt: TGTGCCAGCAGCGCCCGGACTAGCGGGAGATCAGATACGCAGTATTTT
abundance: .; d_gene: .; v_gene: TRBV3-1/TRBV3-2; j_gene: TRBJ1-1; CDR3aa: CASSQQDSEAFF; CDR3nt: TGTGCCAGCAGCCAACAGGACAGTGAAGCTTTCTTT
abundance: .; d_gene: TRBD1; v_gene: TRBV5-1; j_gene: TRBJ2-5; CDR3aa: CASRRRDRVSETQYF; CDR3nt: TGCGCCAGCCGTCGCCGGGACAGGGTCTCTGAGACCCAGTACTTC
abundance: .; d_gene: TRBD1; v_gene: TRBV29-1; j_gene: TRBJ1-4; CDR3aa: CSVERGTGGSKKLFF; CDR3nt: TGCAGCGTTGAGAGGGGGACAGGGGGTTCGAAAAAACTGTTTTTT
abundance: .; d_gene: TRBD1; v_gene: TRBV9; j_gene: TRBJ2-1; CDR3aa: CASSPEGARGVLGNNEQFF; CDR3nt: TGTGCCAGCAGTCCCGAGGGGGCCCGGGGTGTGCTGGGGAACAATGAGCAGTTCTTC
abundance: .; d_gene: TRBD1; v_gene: TRBV19; j_gene: TRBJ2-7; CDR3aa: CASKGDGAPGQAYEQYF; CDR3nt: TGTGCCAGTAAAGGGGATGGGGCCCCCGGACAGGCCTACGAGCAGTACTTC
abundance: .; d_gene: .; v_gene: TRBV3-1/TRBV3-2; j_gene: TRBJ1-2; CDR3aa: CASSQAGAGYTF; CDR3nt: TGTGCCAGCAGCCAAGCAGGGGCTGGCTACACCTTC
abundance: .; d_gene: .; v_gene: TRBV7-9; j_gene: TRBJ2-3; CDR3aa: CASSSTYRADTQYF; CDR3nt: TGTGCCAGCAGCTCAACCTACAGGGCAGATACGCAGTATTTT
abundance: .; d_gene: TRBD1; v_gene: TRBV30; j_gene: TRBJ2-3; CDR3aa: CAWRDRGTDTQYF; CDR3nt: TGTGCCTGGAGGGACAGGGGCACAGATACGCAGTATTTT
abundance: .; d_gene: .; v_gene: TRBV10-3; j_gene: TRBJ1-5; CDR3aa: CAISVGDHQPQHF; CDR3nt: TGTGCCATCAGTGTAGGGGATCATCAGCCCCAGCATTTT
abundance: .; d_gene: .; v_gene: TRBV30; j_gene: TRBJ1-5; CDR3aa: CAWSVGHNNQPQHF; CDR3nt: TGTGCCTGGAGTGTCGGTCATAACAATCAGCCCCAGCATTTT
abundance: .; d_gene: .; v_gene: TRBV6-1; j_gene: TRBJ2-7; CDR3aa: CASSERQVYEQYF; CDR3nt: TGTGCCAGCAGTGAACGACAGGTTTACGAGCAGTACTTC
abundance: .; d_gene: .; v_gene: TRBV5-1; j_gene: TRBJ1-1; CDR3aa: CASSLGGATEAFF; CDR3nt: TGCGCCAGCAGCTTGGGGGGCGCAACTGAAGCTTTCTTT
abundance: .; d_gene: .; v_gene: TRBV7-3; j_gene: TRBJ1-2; CDR3aa: CASSDASRGKDGYTF; CDR3nt: TGTGCCAGCAGCGATGCTTCGAGGGGGAAGGATGGCTACACCTTC
abundance: .; d_gene: TRBD1; v_gene: TRBV19; j_gene: TRBJ1-1; CDR3aa: CASSIPGTGTEAFF; CDR3nt: TGTGCCAGTAGTATACCCGGGACAGGCACTGAAGCTTTCTTT
abundance: .; d_gene: .; v_gene: TRBV6-2/TRBV6-3; j_gene: TRBJ1-5; CDR3aa: CASSYGGAHQPQHF; CDR3nt: TGTGCCAGCAGTTACGGAGGGGCGCATCAGCCCCAGCATTTT
abundance: .; d_gene: .; v_gene: TRBV27; j_gene: TRBJ2-3; CDR3aa: CASSFDRFPPDTQYF; CDR3nt: TGTGCCAGCAGTTTCGACAGGTTTCCCCCAGATACGCAGTATTTT
abundance: .; d_gene: TRBD1; v_gene: TRBV20-1; j_gene: TRBJ1-2; CDR3aa: CSASMAPTGVAF; CDR3nt: TGCAGTGCTAGTATGGCGCCGACAGGGGTTGCCTTC
abundance: .; d_gene: .; v_gene: TRBV29-1; j_gene: TRBJ2-7; CDR3aa: CSAGLAYEQYF; CDR3nt: TGCAGCGCGGGACTTGCCTACGAGCAGTACTTC
abundance: .; d_gene: TRBD1; v_gene: TRBV3-1/TRBV3-2; j_gene: TRBJ1-2; CDR3aa: CASSHRDRINYGYTF; CDR3nt: TGTGCCAGCAGCCACCGGGACAGGATTAACTATGGCTACACCTTC
abundance: .; d_gene: .; v_gene: TRBV14; j_gene: TRBJ2-7; CDR3aa: CASSHPPAGNSYEQYF; CDR3nt: TGTGCCAGCAGCCATCCTCCGGCAGGGAACTCCTACGAGCAGTACTTC
abundance: once; d_gene: .; v_gene: TRBV19; j_gene: TRBJ2-3; CDR3aa: CASSRRSGNTQYF; CDR3nt: TGTGCCAGTAGTCGGAGGTCAGGAAATACGCAGTATTTT
abundance: .; d_gene: .; v_gene: TRBV7-2; j_gene: TRBJ1-5; CDR3aa: CASSQTPFMQPQHF; CDR3nt: TGTGCCAGCAGCCAGACACCTTTTATGCAGCCCCAGCATTTT
abundance: .; d_gene: TRBD1; v_gene: TRBV6-5; j_gene: TRBJ1-6; CDR3aa: CASRIGTAYNSPLHF; CDR3nt: TGTGCCAGCAGAATAGGGACAGCCTATAATTCACCCCTCCACTTT
abundance: .; d_gene: TRBD2; v_gene: TRBV5-1; j_gene: TRBJ2-2; CDR3aa: CASSLPSGGINTGELFF; CDR3nt: TGCGCCAGCAGCTTACCCTCGGGGGGAATAAACACCGGGGAGCTGTTTTTT
abundance: .; d_gene: .; v_gene: TRBV6-5; j_gene: TRBJ1-2; CDR3aa: CASSRDSYGYTF; CDR3nt: TGTGCCAGCAGCCGTGACAGCTATGGCTACACCTTC
abundance: .; d_gene: TRBD2; v_gene: TRBV10-3; j_gene: TRBJ2-7; CDR3aa: CAIRPAGGPYEQYF; CDR3nt: TGTGCCATCAGGCCAGCGGGAGGGCCATACGAGCAGTACTTC
abundance: .; d_gene: .; v_gene: TRBV9; j_gene: TRBJ1-2; CDR3aa: CASSGVYGYTF; CDR3nt: TGTGCCAGCAGCGGAGTGTATGGCTACACCTTC
abundance: .; d_gene: .; v_gene: TRBV6-2/TRBV6-3; j_gene: TRBJ2-5; CDR3aa: CASSRPGLGKETQYF; CDR3nt: TGTGCCAGCAGCCGACCGGGACTTGGAAAAGAGACCCAGTACTTC
abundance: few; d_gene: .; v_gene: TRBV19; j_gene: TRBJ1-1; CDR3aa: CASRLRLWAEAFF; CDR3nt: TGTGCCAGTAGATTACGTCTTTGGGCAGAAGCTTTCTTT
abundance: .; d_gene: TRBD1; v_gene: TRBV3-1/TRBV3-2; j_gene: TRBJ1-3; CDR3aa: CASSRGQGAQGNTIYF; CDR3nt: TGTGCCAGCAGCCGGGGACAGGGGGCACAAGGAAACACCATATATTTT
abundance: .; d_gene: .; v_gene: TRBV7-2; j_gene: TRBJ2-5; CDR3aa: CASSFAGAIETQYF; CDR3nt: TGTGCCAGCAGCTTCGCGGGGGCTATAGAGACCCAGTACTTC
abundance: .; d_gene: .; v_gene: TRBV11-1; j_gene: TRBJ2-3; CDR3aa: CASSLGRLDTQYF; CDR3nt: TGTGCCAGCAGCTTAGGCAGGCTGGATACGCAGTATTTT
abundance: .; d_gene: TRBD1; v_gene: TRBV7-2; j_gene: TRBJ1-2; CDR3aa: CASSLGGQGGYGYTF; CDR3nt: TGTGCCAGCAGCCTAGGAGGACAGGGGGGTTATGGCTACACCTTC
abundance: .; d_gene: TRBD2; v_gene: TRBV4-1; j_gene: TRBJ2-7; CDR3aa: CASSLTAGAYEQYF; CDR3nt: TGCGCCAGCAGCCTTACGGCGGGGGCCTACGAGCAGTACTTC
abundance: .; d_gene: .; v_gene: TRBV28; j_gene: TRBJ2-7; CDR3aa: CASSPQGPSVKQYF; CDR3nt: TGTGCCAGCAGTCCACAGGGACCCTCTGTGAAGCAGTACTTC
abundance: few; d_gene: .; v_gene: TRBV2; j_gene: TRBJ1-5; CDR3aa: CASRAQDRPQHF; CDR3nt: TGTGCCAGCAGGGCACAGGATCGGCCCCAGCATTTT
abundance: .; d_gene: TRBD1; v_gene: TRBV5-6; j_gene: TRBJ1-1; CDR3aa: CASSLARMGAGQGTEAFF; CDR3nt: TGTGCCAGCAGCTTGGCGAGGATGGGTGCCGGACAGGGGACTGAAGCTTTCTTT
abundance: .; d_gene: .; v_gene: TRBV18; j_gene: TRBJ2-1; CDR3aa: CASSPITGFDEQFF; CDR3nt: TGTGCCAGCTCACCGATTACAGGTTTTGATGAGCAGTTCTTC
abundance: .; d_gene: .; v_gene: TRBV2; j_gene: TRBJ1-6; CDR3aa: CASSEAGLSGSSYNSPLHF; CDR3nt: TGTGCCAGCAGTGAGGCCGGGCTTTCTGGGAGCTCCTATAATTCACCCCTCCACTTT
abundance: .; d_gene: TRBD2; v_gene: TRBV7-2; j_gene: TRBJ2-7; CDR3aa: CASSLWGRVAYEQYF; CDR3nt: TGTGCCAGCAGTTTATGGGGGAGGGTGGCCTACGAGCAGTACTTC